Listed below are T cell receptor beta chains from one sample, sequenced in a study of response to subunit inactivated influenza vaccine. Via MiXCR, TCRdb re-called the RT-PCR reads, giving one row per CDR3 protein. The repertoire has hundreds of thousands of distinct CDR3 sequences, roughly 18% of them found once; the top ten carry roughly 10%. The sequenced sample was PBMCs from blood, obtained 5 to 6 days after vaccination. The receptors were sampled from a man aged 50 or older who received an inactivated influenza vaccine. The CDR3 runs from the conserved cysteine through the conserved F or W. A D gene is named only where the DNA matches it firmly. The size field is filled for only some rows; it gives once, few, many or a size class.

>TRBV20-1|TRBJ2-4|TRBD1|NA
TGCAGTGCAATACAGGGGACGGACATTCAGTACTTC
CSAIQGTDIQYF
>TRBV7-6|TRBJ2-5|TRBD2|NA
TGTGCCAGCAGCTTATTGGGACGCGGGAGGGCCCAAGAGACCCAGTACTTC
CASSLLGRGRAQETQYF
>TRBV7-2|TRBJ2-5|NA|few
TGTGCCAGCAGCTTAGGGTTGGGACACTTTATGGGGGAGACCCAGTACTTC
CASSLGLGHFMGETQYF
>TRBV12-3/TRBV12-4|TRBJ2-1|NA|NA
TGTGCCAGCAGAGCCCTTGCGGAAACCGATGAGCAGTTCTTC
CASRALAETDEQFF
>TRBV29-1|TRBJ1-1|NA|few
TGCAGCGTTGAGCTTTGGGGGCAAAGGACTGAAGCTTTCTTT
CSVELWGQRTEAFF
>TRBV5-6|TRBJ2-1|TRBD2|NA
TGTGCCAGCAGCCTTCCGACTAGCGGGGCCTACAATGAGCAGTTCTTC
CASSLPTSGAYNEQFF
>TRBV6-5|TRBJ2-3|TRBD2|few
TGTGCCAGCAGTTGGCGGGGCGGGGGATCATACTTGCGCACAGATACGCAGTATTTT
CASSWRGGGSYLRTDTQYF
>TRBV12-3/TRBV12-4|TRBJ1-5|NA|NA
TGTGCCAGCTGGGTGAAGGGGTCACATCAGCCCCAGCATTTT
CASWVKGSHQPQHF
>TRBV20-1|TRBJ1-1|TRBD1|many
TGCAGTGCTAGGTGGACAGGGGAAGCTTTCTTT
CSARWTGEAFF
>TRBV6-4|TRBJ2-3|TRBD2|NA
TGTGCCAGCAGCCCCAAAAAGGGACTAGCGGGGGAGGGCACAGATACGCAGTATTTT
CASSPKKGLAGEGTDTQYF
>TRBV10-3|TRBJ2-3|TRBD1|NA
TGTGCCATCAAAAACTCCGCCAGGGACAGGAGTCCTTTCACAGATACGCAGTATTTT
CAIKNSARDRSPFTDTQYF
>TRBV5-1|TRBJ1-5|NA|NA
TGCGCCAGCAGCTTGGGGACGGGGGCTAATCAGCCCCAGCATTTT
CASSLGTGANQPQHF
>TRBV29-1|TRBJ2-1|NA|few
TGCAGCGTTGAGACGCATACCTACAATGAGCAGTTCTTC
CSVETHTYNEQFF
>TRBV20-1|TRBJ2-5|TRBD2|NA
TGCAGTGCTAGGGGACTAGCGGGAGAAGGGACCCAGTACTTC
CSARGLAGEGTQYF
>TRBV4-1|TRBJ2-7|NA|few
TGCGCCAGCAGCCATCCAGGGTTCGAGCAGTACTTC
CASSHPGFEQYF
>TRBV20-1|TRBJ1-2|NA|few
TGCAGTGCTAGTGTACGGTCCAGTGGCTACACCTTC
CSASVRSSGYTF
>TRBV20-1|TRBJ2-3|TRBD1|few
TGCAGTGCTAGTACAGGGGCTCCTAGCACAGATACGCAGTATTTT
CSASTGAPSTDTQYF
>TRBV4-2|TRBJ2-4|TRBD1|NA
TGTGCCAGCAGCCAACGACAGGGTGCGGCCAAAAACATTCAGTACTTC
CASSQRQGAAKNIQYF
>TRBV12-3/TRBV12-4|TRBJ1-6|NA|NA
TGTGCCAGCAGCCCTGGTGGGGTCATTTCACCCCTCCACTTT
CASSPGGVISPLHF
>TRBV7-9|TRBJ1-2|NA|NA
TGTGCCAGCAGCTTACAACAGGGCATCTCCTATGGCTACACCTTC
CASSLQQGISYGYTF
>TRBV20-1|TRBJ2-6|NA|few
TGCAGTGCTAGCCCAGTATCCCTGGGCGTCCTGACTTTC
CSASPVSLGVLTF
>TRBV25-1|TRBJ2-1|TRBD1|NA
TGTGCCAGCAGTGAACTCAAGGGGGCGCGATACAATGAGCAGTTCTTC
CASSELKGARYNEQFF
>TRBV29-1|TRBJ1-2|NA|NA
TGCAGCGTTGAGACCAGACCTAACTATGGCTACACCTTC
CSVETRPNYGYTF
>TRBV4-2|TRBJ2-4|TRBD1|few
TGTGCCAGCAGCCTTCACAGGGGCGAAAACATTCAGTACTTC
CASSLHRGENIQYF
>TRBV18|TRBJ2-3|NA|few
TGTGCCAGCTCCCGGGACTCCAACACAGATACGCAGTATTTT
CASSRDSNTDTQYF
>TRBV10-2|TRBJ2-7|NA|NA
TGCGCCAGCAGAATACAGGGAGGTCCCTACGAGCAGTACTTC
CASRIQGGPYEQYF
>TRBV7-9|TRBJ2-5|TRBD1|NA
TGTGCCAGCAGCCCCGGGACAGCAGCAGAGACCCAGTACTTC
CASSPGTAAETQYF
>TRBV21-1|TRBJ2-1|NA|few
TGTGCCAGGACCGGGACAGGGGTCCCCTACAATGAGCAGTTCTTC
CARTGTGVPYNEQFF
>TRBV9|TRBJ2-5|NA|NA
TGTGCCAGCAGCGTAGAGGGTCTTGGGACCCAGTACTTC
CASSVEGLGTQYF
>TRBV20-1|TRBJ2-7|NA|few
TGCAGTGCTAGAGACGGGGACTACGAGCAGTACTTC
CSARDGDYEQYF
>TRBV9|TRBJ2-1|NA|NA
TGTGCCAGCAGCCCCTCGGGGGTGGTATACAATGAGCAGTTCTTC
CASSPSGVVYNEQFF
>TRBV4-3|TRBJ1-2|NA|many
TGCGCCAGCAGCCAAGCGGGACAAGGCTATGGCTACACCTTC
CASSQAGQGYGYTF
>TRBV12-3/TRBV12-4|TRBJ1-5|NA|NA
TGTGCCAGCAGTTTCCTTCTCGAGGCAGATAGCAATCAGCCCCAGCATTTT
CASSFLLEADSNQPQHF
>TRBV30|TRBJ1-1|NA|NA
TGTGCCTGGACCCGGGACAACACTGAAGCTTTCTTT
CAWTRDNTEAFF
>TRBV28|TRBJ2-1|NA|NA
TGTGCCAGCAGTTCCCTTGGCGGGTTCTACAATGAGCAGTTCTTC
CASSSLGGFYNEQFF
>TRBV5-1|TRBJ1-1|TRBD1|few
TGCGCCAGCAGCTTGACAGGGGGATCTGAAGCTTTCTTT
CASSLTGGSEAFF
>TRBV7-9|TRBJ2-2|NA|few
TGTGCCAGCAGCTTAGCGGGGGACACCGGGGAGCTGTTTTTT
CASSLAGDTGELFF
>TRBV5-6|TRBJ1-5|NA|NA
TGTGCCAGCAGCTTGTCACAGGGTGCTGATCAGCCCCAGCATTTT
CASSLSQGADQPQHF
>TRBV7-2|TRBJ2-5|NA|NA
TGTGCCAGCAGCTCTCAAGCGGGTCAAGAGACCCAGTACTTC
CASSSQAGQETQYF
>TRBV6-5|TRBJ2-3|TRBD2|few
TGTGCCAGCAGTTACTCGGCGGGGGGGCCGGGTACGCAGTATTTT
CASSYSAGGPGTQYF
>TRBV28|TRBJ2-3|NA|few
TGTGCCAGCTCCTGGACTGCTACAGATACGCAGTATTTT
CASSWTATDTQYF
>TRBV28|TRBJ1-4|NA|many
TGTGCCAGCAGTTTAGCGCGCGCAACTAATGAAAAACTGTTTTTT
CASSLARATNEKLFF
>TRBV28|TRBJ2-1|NA|few
TGTGCCAGCAGTCGGCCTCGGGAGAGCTCCTACAATGAGCAGTTCTTC
CASSRPRESSYNEQFF
>TRBV7-2|TRBJ2-7|TRBD2|few
TGTGCCAGCAGCATGAAACTAGCGGGAGGAATTCACGAGCAGTACTTC
CASSMKLAGGIHEQYF
>TRBV12-3/TRBV12-4|TRBJ1-1|NA|few
TGTGCCAGCAGATCCCGACTCGGCCCGGACACTGAAGCTTTCTTT
CASRSRLGPDTEAFF
>TRBV12-3/TRBV12-4|TRBJ2-1|TRBD2|NA
TGTGCCAGCAGGGAGCGGGGGGGCCTTAGCAATGAGCAGTTCTTC
CASRERGGLSNEQFF
>TRBV4-3|TRBJ2-1|NA|few
TGCGCCAGCAGCCACGGGACCTTTATTAATGAGCAGTTCTTC
CASSHGTFINEQFF
>TRBV6-1|TRBJ1-2|TRBD1|many
TGTGCCAGCAGTAAGACAGGGAGGGGGGGAGGCTACACCTTC
CASSKTGRGGGYTF
>TRBV29-1|TRBJ2-7|NA|NA
TGCAGCGTTGAAGCCGGGGGCTCGAGGTACTTC
CSVEAGGSRYF
>TRBV12-3/TRBV12-4|TRBJ1-1|NA|many
TGTGCCAGCAACACACCCCCACAGAACACTGAAGCTTTCTTT
CASNTPPQNTEAFF
>TRBV15|TRBJ1-1|NA|many
TGTGCCACCAGCAGAGAGAGTACCCTGAACACTGAAGCTTTCTTT
CATSRESTLNTEAFF
>TRBV15|TRBJ2-7|NA|many
TGTGCCACCAGCAGAGGCGGCGGTAACTCCTACGAGCAGTACTTC
CATSRGGGNSYEQYF